This T cell receptor (beta chain) was obtained from a study of blood T cell repertoires in COVID-19. Background on the study: Both acute and convalescent COVID-19 samples were obtained from the United States, Italy and Spain.

The CDR3 sequence is 14 residues long. CDR1 is SGHDT, CDR2 YYEEEE, per germline. V lost 3 bases and J lost 2; bases outside the gene matches: 4. In the study's own analysis: The authors estimated nucleated cell counts from reference gene primer amplification. Sequencing was performed with immunoSEQ multiplex PCR; in TCRdb, only in-frame clones are kept and a portion is missing. The V and J calls and clone size were taken over from that table, and D and trimming were inferred from the DNA. The sample shows over 200,000 clones, around 90% of them seen only once. The sequencing input was PBMCs or T cells enriched from blood (not recorded which). The origin of this receptor is a woman in her twenties or thirties who had been exposed to COVID-19. J is TRBJ2-7 and V is TRBV5-6, with 8 nucleotides matching TRBD1. The CDR3 DNA reads as TGTGCCAGCAGCTCCAGGACAGGGCCCTACGAGCAGTACTTC. Translating it yields CASSSRTGPYEQYF.